Each of the 31 T cell receptor beta chains below was sequenced from the same sample in a study of blood T cell repertoires in COVID-19. Sequencing was performed with immunoSEQ multiplex PCR; in TCRdb, only in-frame clones are kept and a portion is missing. This table holds roughly 51,000 clones, over 80% found once. Input material: peripheral blood. The receptors derive from a woman in her fifties or sixties with active or convalescent COVID-19.

The rearrangement uses TRBV6-5 and TRBJ1-6, with D hard to call. V shed 2 bases and J shed 9 bases, with 11 bases lying between them. The CDR3 is 14 residues long. CDR1 MNHEY and CDR2 SVGAGI come from the germline V gene. The CDR3 nucleotides are TGTGCCAGCAGTTACCGCCTCGGCGGTTCACCCCTCCACTTT. Protein sequence: CASSYRLGGSPLHF.

This chain joins TRBV6-5 and TRBJ1-1; D unresolved. The V gene's germline CDR1 is MNHEY and CDR2 SVGAGI. The CDR3 has 13 amino acids. V was cut by 4 bases and J by 2 bases, with 8 bases left in between. CDR3 in DNA: TGTGCCAGCAGTTCGTTCAGAAACACTGAAGCTTTCTTT. Amino acid sequence: CASSSFRNTEAFF.

The CDR3 DNA is TGTGCCAGCAGCTCACGTCCCGGGACATCGGTGGGGACCTTC. The encoded protein is CASSSRPGTSVGTF. The chain uses TRBV9 and TRBJ1-2; possibly TRBD1 for D (6 bases). Deletions cut 4 bases from V and 14 bases from J, with 24 bases between. The germline V gene has CDR1 SGDLS and CDR2 YYNGEE. The CDR3 has 14 residues.

V is TRBV24-1 and J is TRBJ1-5; D perhaps matches TRBD1 (5 bases). V was cut by 4 bases and J by 1 base, with 13 bases left in between. This CDR3 spans 16 amino acids. Germline assignment: CDR1 KGHDR and CDR2 SFDVKD. The CDR3 protein is CATSDANKGSNQPQHF. In nucleotides, the CDR3 is TGTGCCACCAGTGACGCAAACAAGGGGAGCAATCAGCCCCAGCATTTT.

The chain links TRBV7-2 to TRBJ1-5, with D perhaps TRBD1 (5 bases). Germline values: CDR1 SGHTA, CDR2 FQGNSA. V shed 0 bases and J shed 9 bases, with 15 bases lying between them. This CDR3 contains 15 residues. CDR3 sequence reads: CASSLALGGTRPQHF. In DNA, the CDR3 is TGTGCCAGCAGCTTAGCATTGGGAGGGACTCGGCCCCAGCATTTT.

The rearrangement joins TRBV4-3 to TRBJ1-5; no definite D call. Trimming took 0 bases from V and 4 from J, leaving 10 bases between them. CDR3 length: 15 residues. Germline CDR1 reads LGHNA; CDR2 reads YSLEER. The CDR3 region is CASSQDRLGNQPQHF. The CDR3 region has the DNA TGCGCCAGCAGCCAAGATCGTCTCGGGAATCAGCCCCAGCATTTT.

The rearrangement links TRBV28 to TRBJ2-1; 8 nucleotides align to TRBD1. The CDR3 extends over 13 amino acids. Trimming at V came to 5 bases and at J to 7 bases, leaving 4 bases not matched to a gene. CDR1 MDHEN and CDR2 SYDVKM come from the germline V gene. CDR3 protein: CASSTRTGNEQFF. The CDR3 DNA sequence: TGTGCCAGCAGTACCCGGACAGGGAATGAGCAGTTCTTC.

This clone was recorded only once. The chain combines TRBV7-2 with TRBJ2-3; 10 bases fit TRBD2. Germline V CDR1 and CDR2: SGHTA, FQGNSA. V shed 4 bases, J shed 5 bases, and the junction held 0 bases outside the gene matches. The CDR3 covers 13 residues. CDR3 loop: CASSSSGGDTQYF. CDR3 DNA sequence: TGTGCCAGCAGCTCTAGCGGGGGAGATACGCAGTATTTT.

The chain employs TRBV3-1 (or the pseudogene TRBV3-2) and TRBJ1-5, with a weak D call TRBD1 (5 bases). Germline V gives CDR1 LGHDT, CDR2 YNNKEL (reference sequence). The CDR3 consists of 13 residues. V dropped 4 bases and J dropped 4 bases, with 8 bases sitting between them. Here the CDR3 reads CASSLGLNQPQHF. For the CDR3, the DNA is TGTGCCAGCAGCCTGGGACTAAATCAGCCCCAGCATTTT.

This rearrangement joins TRBV29-1 to TRBJ2-2; the match to TRBD2 covers 7 bases. Trimming at V came to 7 bases and at J to 7 bases, leaving 9 bases not matched to a gene. The CDR3 totals 13 residues. The germline V gene has CDR1 SQVTM and CDR2 ANQGSEA. In DNA form, the CDR3 reads TGCAGCGCGACTAGCCCATGGGGCGGGGAGCTGTTTTTT. Its protein product is CSATSPWGGELFF.

This clone was seen a single time. The J gene is TRBJ1-5, the V gene TRBV18; no firm D call. This CDR3 spans 14 amino acids. V was trimmed by 2 bases and J by 3 bases, leaving 8 bases between them. The V gene's germline CDR1 is KGHSH and CDR2 LQKENI. For the CDR3, the DNA is TGTGCCAGCTCACCAGCGAGCCTCAATCAGCCCCAGCATTTT. Translating it yields CASSPASLNQPQHF.

The CDR3 DNA is TGCGCCAGCAGCCCCGCCGGGACAGGCGACAAAAACATTCAGTACTTC. Protein: CASSPAGTGDKNIQYF. The chain carries TRBV5-1 and TRBJ2-4, with 8 positions matching TRBD1. Germline CDR1 reads SGHRS; CDR2 reads YFSETQ. The CDR3 is 16 residues long. The trim removed 4 bases at V and 3 bases at J, leaving 9 bases unmatched.

CDR3 nucleotides: TGCGCCAGCAGCACTAGCGGGGGGGCCCCAGATACGCAGTATTTT. This sequence encodes CASSTSGGAPDTQYF. The chain couples TRBV5-1 to TRBJ2-3, with 13 positions matching TRBD2. Germline lookup yields CDR1 SGHRS and CDR2 YFSETQ. Unmatched junction bases numbered 3, after V lost 4 bases and J lost 4 bases. This CDR3 has 15 residues.

This chain connects TRBV7-2 to TRBJ1-1, with 8 bases lining up with TRBD1. From germline, CDR1 is SGHTA and CDR2 FQGNSA. This CDR3 has 13 residues. V shed 1 base and J 7 bases; nucleotides not matched to a gene: 2. CDR3 loop: CASSLDGTGEAFF. CDR3 coding DNA: TGTGCCAGCAGCTTAGACGGGACAGGTGAAGCTTTCTTT.

This sequence joins TRBV6-1 and TRBJ2-5; D might be TRBD1 (6 bases). The CDR3 totals 14 residues. Trimming left V 3 bases short and J 1 base short, with 9 bases between. The germline CDR1 and CDR2 sequences are MNHNS and SASEGT. The CDR3 nucleotides are TGTGCCAGCAGTGACCGGGACACCCAAGAGACCCAGTACTTC. Protein: CASSDRDTQETQYF.

This CDR3 reads CASSFTGREGAYEQYF. CDR3 DNA sequence: TGTGCCAGCAGCTTCACCGGGCGGGAGGGCGCGTACGAGCAGTACTTC. The chain couples TRBV7-2 to TRBJ2-7; 9 bases agree with TRBD2. Trimming cost V 3 bases and J 4 bases; bases outside gene matches: 10. The CDR3 is 16 amino acids. Germline lookup yields CDR1 SGHTA and CDR2 FQGNSA.

The CDR3 region is CASSYRTVGNYGYTF. CDR3 DNA sequence: TGCGCCAGCAGCTACCGGACAGTAGGGAACTATGGCTACACCTTC. The genes are TRBV4-1 and TRBJ1-2; perhaps TRBD1 as D (6 bases). Trimming took off 5 bases at V and 2 bases at J, with 15 bases between the two ends. The CDR3 is 15 amino acids. Germline lookup yields CDR1 MGHRA and CDR2 YSYEKL.

V gene TRBV28 combines with J gene TRBJ1-3, with D unclear. Trimming took off 1 base at V and 0 bases at J, with 16 bases between the two ends. The CDR3 runs to 18 residues. Germline CDR1 is MDHEN and CDR2 is SYDVKM. The CDR3 nucleotides read TGTGCCAGCAGTTTATTGGGAGGAGGCAGCTACTCTGGAAACACCATATATTTT. It yields the protein CASSLLGGGSYSGNTIYF.

The chain links TRBV6-1 to TRBJ1-5; no clear D. V was shortened by 2 bases and J by 4 bases, with 15 bases between the two germline ends. Per the germline V gene, CDR1 is MNHNS and CDR2 is SASEGT. The CDR3 loop spans 16 amino acids. CDR3 DNA: TGTGCCAGCAGTGAAATGCGGGGTCTGTGGAATCAGCCCCAGCATTTT. It translates to CASSEMRGLWNQPQHF.

V and J are TRBV7-2 and TRBJ1-2, with D perhaps matching TRBD1 (5 bases). Trimming pared 0 bases from V and 4 bases from J, leaving 9 bases between. The CDR3 sequence is 14 residues long. Germline V gives CDR1 SGHTA, CDR2 FQGNSA. The CDR3 sequence is CASSLADSLYGYTF. The DNA for the CDR3 is TGTGCCAGCAGCTTAGCTGACAGTCTCTATGGCTACACCTTC.

The chain has TRBV6-1 and TRBJ2-1, with 10 bases lining up with TRBD2. CDR3 length: 16 residues. Trimming took 3 bases from V and 3 from J; bases not matched to a gene: 5. Germline V gene data show CDR1 as MNHNS and CDR2 as SASEGT. The CDR3 nucleotides read TGTGCCAGCAGTGAGGCTAGCGGGGGCCTCTACAATGAGCAGTTCTTC. Encoded protein: CASSEASGGLYNEQFF.

V and J are TRBV6-5 and TRBJ2-7; TRBD1 agrees at 7 bases. Germline lookup yields CDR1 MNHEY and CDR2 SVGAGI. J gave up 3 bases and V 2 bases, and 4 bases lay outside the gene matches. The CDR3 consists of 14 residues. CDR3 amino acids: CASSYGQANYEQYF. CDR3 DNA sequence: TGTGCCAGCAGTTACGGACAGGCAAACTACGAGCAGTACTTC.

The V and J genes are TRBV13 and TRBJ2-7; no firm D call. V lost 5 bases to trimming and J lost 2 bases, with 13 bases between them. Germline assignment: CDR1 PRHDT and CDR2 FYEKMQ (reference sequence). CDR3 length: 14 residues. The CDR3 DNA reads as TGTGCCAGCAGCCGTTACAGCCATGCCTACGAGCAGTACTTC. It is translated as CASSRYSHAYEQYF.

The rearrangement links TRBV5-1 to TRBJ2-1, with TRBD1 matching 11 bases. Trimming took 2 bases from V and 7 from J; bases not matched to a gene: 5. Looked up from germline, CDR1 is SGHRS and CDR2 is YFSETQ. The CDR3 totals 15 residues. Here the CDR3 reads CASSLRTGGGNEQFF. The CDR3 bases are TGCGCCAGCAGCTTAAGGACAGGGGGCGGGAATGAGCAGTTCTTC.

This clone has more than one count but fewer than ten. The chain joins TRBV12-3 or TRBV12-4 to TRBJ1-2; D perhaps matches TRBD1 (5 bases). The V end was cut by 9 bases, the J end by 0 bases, with 11 bases between. CDR3 length: 13 residues. The CDR3 is CASRGGSNYGYTF. The CDR3 DNA reads TGTGCCAGTCGGGGGGGGTCTAACTATGGCTACACCTTC.

The rearrangement uses TRBV11-2 and TRBJ1-2; D unclear. Germline-derived CDR1 and CDR2 are SGHAT and FQNNGV. Deletions cut 1 base from V and 4 bases from J, with 4 bases between. CDR3 length: 12 residues. CDR3 nucleotides: TGTGCCAGCAGCTTAGTGGCCTATGGCTACACCTTC. Its protein is CASSLVAYGYTF. The complete variable domain, with remaining parts taken from reference TRBV11-2 and TRBJ1-2, reads EAGVAQSPRYKIIEKRQSVAFWCNPISGHATLYWYQQILGQGPKLLIQFQNNGVVDDSQLPKDRFSAERLKGVDSTLKIQPAKLEDSAVYLCASSLVAYGYTFGSGTRLTVV.

The rearrangement links TRBV5-4 to TRBJ2-1; D possibly corresponds to TRBD2 (5 bases). Trimming removed 7 bases at V and 2 bases at J, with 13 bases between. From germline, CDR1 is SGHNT and CDR2 YYREEE (reference sequence). The CDR3 spans 14 residues. CDR3 residues: CASHRDPTYNEQFF. CDR3 sequence (DNA): TGTGCCAGCCACCGGGATCCCACCTACAATGAGCAGTTCTTC.

V usage is TRBV10-3 and J usage is TRBJ1-5, with a possible D match to TRBD1 (6 bases). Germline loops: CDR1 ENHRY, CDR2 SYGVKD. The CDR3 extends over 13 amino acids. The V end was cut by 10 bases, the J end by 4 bases, with 14 bases between. CDR3 in amino acids: CATQGSLNQPQHF. The CDR3 coding sequence is TGTGCCACACAGGGTTCCCTTAATCAGCCCCAGCATTTT.

Only one count was recorded for this clone. The V gene is TRBV2, the J gene TRBJ2-5; 9 bases map to TRBD2. This CDR3 contains 17 residues. The germline V gene encodes CDR1 SNHLY and CDR2 FYNNEI. Germline trimming cut 4 bases from V and 5 bases from J; bases unmatched to any gene: 14. The CDR3 DNA is TGTGCCAGCAGTGGGCTAGCGGGGTCTCTCTTAGGGGAGACCCAGTACTTC. It yields the protein CASSGLAGSLLGETQYF.

The chain combines TRBV19 with TRBJ2-2; TRBD2 might be the D (5 bases). The CDR3 runs 14 residues. Looked up from germline, CDR1 is LNHDA and CDR2 is SQIVND (reference sequence). Trimming removed 10 bases at V and 3 bases at J, with 15 bases between. CDR3 nucleotides: TGTGCCACCTCCGGGGTCTGGGACACCGGGGAGCTGTTTTTT. This translates into CATSGVWDTGELFF.

This chain connects TRBV28 to TRBJ1-1, with no clear D. Trimming removed 7 bases from V and 2 bases from J, with 14 bases in between. The CDR3 runs 14 residues. Germline V gene sequence: CDR1 MDHEN, CDR2 SYDVKM. The CDR3 spells CASTQPSTNTEAFF. The CDR3 DNA reads as TGTGCCAGCACCCAACCCTCAACAAACACTGAAGCTTTCTTT.